The clone carrying this T cell receptor beta chain was detected ten times or more. Germline CDR1 is KGHDR and CDR2 is SFDVKD. The CDR3 contains 16 residues. The data were taken from a study of T-cell reconstitution after alpha-beta-depleted transplantation in children. During its preparation, the TCRbeta library received unique molecular identifiers. From the PCR reads, TCRdb called clonotypes with MiXCR, one entry per CDR3 protein. The sample yields about 200,000 distinct CDR3 sequences, roughly 8.1% seen once. Here the sequenced sample was PBMCs, mostly from graft donor cells, taken 360 days after TCRalphabeta/CD19-depleted stem cell transplant. The clonotype was recovered from a male patient between 2 and 9 years old who had a stem cell transplant for acute myeloid leukemia, so the T cells may come from the graft donor. The chain carries TRBV24-1 and TRBJ1-3; a possible D gene is TRBD1 (5 bases). This CDR3 is CVAKRTRISLRNTIYF. The CDR3 nucleotides read TGTGTCGCAAAGAGGACAAGGATCTCCTTGAGGAACACCATATATTTT.